This T cell receptor (beta chain) was sequenced during a study of OX40 agonist ivuxolimab in advanced cancers. In the study overall: An anti-OX40 (CD134) antibody with agonistic activity, ivuxolimab, was administered to patients.

Sequencing was performed with immunoSEQ multiplex PCR; in TCRdb, only in-frame clones are kept and a portion is missing. Of about 62,000 clones detected, around 85% appear once; the ten largest clones hold 4%. The germline V gene has CDR1 MNHEY and CDR2 SMNVEV (reference sequence). The CDR3 runs 11 residues. The V and J ends lost 8 bases and 8 bases respectively, with 10 bases between them. The source of this sequence is an adult with an advanced solid tumor such as melanoma, head and neck, liver or kidney cancer. The chain is built from TRBV27 and TRBJ2-1, with D hard to call. The specimen was CD4+ or CD8+ T cells sorted from blood, collected in a trial of the OX40 agonist ivuxolimab. CDR3 protein: CASRKQYEQFF. DNA of the CDR3: TGTGCCAGCCGAAAACAGTATGAGCAGTTCTTC.